This TCR beta chain was obtained from a study of shared clonotypes between healthy human individuals. Study results and limitations: Among the subsets, naive ones generally showed larger estimated richness than memory ones. The study found roughly 5% of naive CD4 clonotypes shared across several donors. Genetic and exposure-history diversity was limited by the small donor number.

On this clone itself: The antigen remains undetermined.

V trimming: 3 bases; J trimming: 2 bases; junction bases outside the gene matches: 3. Germline loops: CDR1 KGHSH, CDR2 LQKENI. The length of the CDR3 is 14 residues. Replicate PCRs run on sorted subsets employed around 200 ng DNA, 25,000 to 35,000 T cell genomes. Sequencing was performed with immunoSEQ multiplex PCR; in TCRdb, only in-frame clones are kept and a portion is missing. The sample lists about 730,000 clones, 72% occurring once. The rearrangement uses TRBV18 and TRBJ2-5, with 7 nucleotides matching TRBD1. The specimen sequenced was memory CD4+ T cells sorted from blood. Regarding subset: CD45RA-negative fraction. This sequence originates from a young woman in good health. CDR3 nucleotides: TGTGCCAGCTCACCGGAACAGGGGCAAGAGACCCAGTACTTC. It encodes CASSPEQGQETQYF.